This TCR beta chain was observed in a study of T cell responses to AZD1222 COVID-19 vaccine. Findings and caveats of the study: Regions 160-218 and 743-854 dominated among vaccine-associated CD4 TCRs spanning spike. Among those given AZD1222, only six were seropositive at baseline.

The ends lost 3 bases at V and 10 bases at J; junction bases unmatched: 6. Per the germline V gene, CDR1 is SGHRS and CDR2 is YFSETQ. The CDR3 is 14 residues long. This clone has a single count. The antigen remains unidentified. Repertoires were generated with immunoSEQ multiplex PCR, while TCRdb's copy carries only in-frame clones and drops some. The data contain about 93,000 clones, 75% to 90% of them singletons. Specimen: peripheral blood, collected 28 days after the second AZD1222 dose. This clonotype originated in an adult who received the AZD1222 COVID-19 vaccine. The chain is built from TRBV5-1 and TRBJ2-1; 11 bases are a match to TRBD1. CDR3 amino acids: CASSSGQGAREQFF. The CDR3 DNA reads TGCGCCAGCAGCTCCGGACAGGGGGCGAGGGAGCAGTTCTTC.